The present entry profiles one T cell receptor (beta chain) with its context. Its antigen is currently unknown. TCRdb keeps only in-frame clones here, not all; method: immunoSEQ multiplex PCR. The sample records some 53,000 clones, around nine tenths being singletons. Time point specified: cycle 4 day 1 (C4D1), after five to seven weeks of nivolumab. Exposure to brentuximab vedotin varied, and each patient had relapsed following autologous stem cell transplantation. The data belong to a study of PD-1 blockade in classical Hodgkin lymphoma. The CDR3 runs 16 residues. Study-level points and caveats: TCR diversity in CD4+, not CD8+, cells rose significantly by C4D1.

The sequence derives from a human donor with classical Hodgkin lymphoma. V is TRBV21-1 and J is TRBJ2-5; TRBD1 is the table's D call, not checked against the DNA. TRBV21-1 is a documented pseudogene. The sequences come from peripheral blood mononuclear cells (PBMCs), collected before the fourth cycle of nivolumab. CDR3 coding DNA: TGTGCCAGCAGCAAAGGTTGGCCAGGGGAGCAAGAGACCCAGTACTTC. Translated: CASSKGWPGEQETQYF.